The 30 T cell receptor beta chains below all came from one sample that was sequenced in a study of blood T cell repertoires in COVID-19. Profiling relied on immunoSEQ multiplex PCR, and the TCRdb table lists in-frame clones only, not all of them. The data contain over 70,000 clones, 80% of them seen just once; the ten biggest clones take up about 9.4%. Specimen: peripheral blood. The receptors here all came from a woman in her sixties or seventies with acute or convalescent COVID-19.

The rearrangement links TRBV5-5 to TRBJ1-5; the D is unclear. The CDR3 extends over 14 amino acids. Germline V lookup: CDR1 SGHKS, CDR2 YYEKEE (reference sequence). Trimming pared 1 base from V and 1 base from J, leaving 6 bases between. In DNA, the CDR3 is TGTGCCAGCAGCTTGTCGGGGAGCAATCAGCCCCAGCATTTT. It translates to CASSLSGSNQPQHF.

This clone was picked up one time. The chain has TRBV6-1 and TRBJ1-4, with D possibly matching TRBD1 (6 bases). In germline, CDR1 is MNHNS, CDR2 SASEGT. V gave up 1 base and J gave up 4 bases, with 16 bases separating them. The CDR3 is 17 residues long. CDR3 nucleotides: TGTGCCAGCAGTGAAGGGGTGTCGGGGGGCCTTAATGAAAAACTGTTTTTT. This sequence encodes CASSEGVSGGLNEKLFF.

This chain uses TRBV4-1 with TRBJ2-3; 7 bases align to TRBD1. The junction had 9 bases not matched to a gene; V was cut back by 0 bases and J by 0 bases. Germline assignment: CDR1 MGHRA and CDR2 YSYEKL. This CDR3 has 18 amino acids. Here the CDR3 reads CASSQESVQGLSTDTQYF. CDR3 coding DNA: TGCGCCAGCAGCCAAGAGTCCGTACAGGGGCTTAGCACAGATACGCAGTATTTT.

The J gene is TRBJ1-2, the V gene TRBV5-1, with 10 bases fitting TRBD1. CDR1 is SGHRS, CDR2 YFSETQ, per germline. The J segment lost 6 bases and the V segment lost 6 bases, leaving 5 bases of the junction unmatched. The CDR3 loop spans 13 amino acids. CDR3 sequence: CASKPGTGDGYTF. The CDR3 nucleotides read TGCGCCAGCAAACCCGGGACAGGGGATGGCTACACCTTC.

The J gene is TRBJ2-2, the V gene TRBV28; unclear D gene. CDR1 MDHEN and CDR2 SYDVKM come from the germline V gene. Trimming took 3 bases from V and 3 from J, leaving 11 bases between them. CDR3 length equals 15 residues. CDR3 in DNA: TGTGCCAGCAGTTTCAGTGGCAGTTACACCGGGGAGCTGTTTTTT. This sequence encodes CASSFSGSYTGELFF.

The chain couples TRBV5-4 to TRBJ2-5; D not certain. The CDR3 extends over 16 amino acids. Trimming shortened V by 0 bases and J by 1 base, and 13 bases separated the two germline ends. From germline, CDR1 is SGHNT and CDR2 YYREEE (reference sequence). The CDR3 spells CASSLDVWAAQETQYF. CDR3 coding DNA: TGTGCCAGCAGCTTGGATGTGTGGGCAGCCCAAGAGACCCAGTACTTC.

The gene calls are TRBV9 and TRBJ2-1; TRBD2 agrees at 12 bases. After removal of 7 bases from V and 8 bases from J, the junction contained 7 bases not matched to a gene. The CDR3 is 14 residues long. Germline V gives CDR1 SGDLS, CDR2 YYNGEE. Here the CDR3 DNA reads TGTGCCAGCGCCCCTAGCGGGGGGGCGTATGAGCAGTTCTTC. This translates into CASAPSGGAYEQFF.

The gene calls are TRBV19 and TRBJ1-6; TRBD1 aligns across 10 bases. The V gene's germline CDR1 is LNHDA and CDR2 SQIVND (reference sequence). The CDR3 totals 15 residues. V shed 5 bases, J shed 7 bases, and the junction held 5 bases outside the gene matches. The CDR3 region is CASSVRDRGNSPLHF. CDR3 sequence (DNA): TGTGCCAGTAGTGTACGGGACAGGGGAAATTCACCCCTCCACTTT.

This clone appeared a single time. The V call is TRBV29-1, the J call TRBJ1-1; D is uncertain. Looked up from germline, CDR1 is SQVTM and CDR2 is ANQGSEA. The V gene lost 8 bases and the J gene lost 2 bases, with 15 bases spanning the gap. The CDR3 length is 13 residues. CDR3 protein: CSPGELGNTEAFF. In DNA, the CDR3 is TGCAGCCCCGGGGAGCTGGGCAACACTGAAGCTTTCTTT.

The J gene is TRBJ2-5, the V gene TRBV5-1; possible D gene TRBD1, 5 bases. Trimming removed 2 bases from V and 2 bases from J, with 13 bases in between. The CDR3 runs 15 residues. CDR1 is SGHRS and CDR2 is YFSETQ in the germline V gene. CDR3 nucleotide sequence: TGCGCCAGCAGCTTCTTCCCGGCAGGGCAAGAGACCCAGTACTTC. It translates to CASSFFPAGQETQYF.

This sequence joins TRBV6-5 and TRBJ1-2, with 10 bases matching TRBD1. This CDR3 spans 14 amino acids. The germline V gene encodes CDR1 MNHEY and CDR2 SVGAGI. The V and J ends lost 6 bases and 6 bases, in that order; junction bases with no gene match: 7. The CDR3 reads CASSPGQGTDGYTF. The DNA for the CDR3 is TGTGCCAGCAGCCCGGGACAGGGGACGGATGGCTACACCTTC.

The V gene is TRBV28, the J gene TRBJ1-2, with 10 positions matching TRBD1. CDR1 and CDR2 from the germline V gene are MDHEN and SYDVKM. V trimming: 6 bases; J trimming: 7 bases; junction bases outside the gene matches: 11. The CDR3 covers 15 residues. The CDR3 reads CASRETGTGASGYTF. The CDR3 DNA reads as TGTGCCAGCAGAGAAACCGGGACAGGGGCTTCTGGCTACACCTTC.

This clone was observed at least ten times. The V call is TRBV14, the J call TRBJ2-1; 9 nucleotides align to TRBD1. This CDR3 has 15 residues. Trimming took 8 bases from V and 5 from J; bases not matched to a gene: 10. CDR1 and CDR2 from the germline V gene are SGHDN and FVKESK. The CDR3 region has the DNA TGTGCCAGCGGGCCTACAGGGGGCTCAAACAATGAGCAGTTCTTC. The encoded protein is CASGPTGGSNNEQFF.

The chain combines TRBV5-1 with TRBJ2-6, with D perhaps matching TRBD2 (5 bases). Per germline, CDR1 SGHRS and CDR2 YFSETQ. The length of the CDR3 is 17 residues. The V and J ends lost 5 bases and 0 bases respectively, with 15 bases between them. CDR3 nucleotide sequence: TGCGCCAGCAGGGAGGACCCGTCCATCTCTGGGGCCAACGTCCTGACTTTC. This sequence encodes CASREDPSISGANVLTF.

The J gene is TRBJ1-6, the V gene TRBV27, with TRBD1 matching over 9 bases. This CDR3 has 15 amino acids. The J segment lost 9 bases and the V segment lost 3 bases, leaving 6 bases of the junction unmatched. Germline V gives CDR1 MNHEY, CDR2 SMNVEV (reference sequence). CDR3 loop: CASSFQPGQGSPLHF. The CDR3 coding sequence is TGTGCCAGCAGTTTCCAGCCGGGACAGGGTTCACCCCTCCACTTT.

The V call is TRBV11-2, the J call TRBJ2-5; a weak D match, TRBD2 (5 bases). Trimming cost V 5 bases and J 5 bases, with 12 bases left between them. Germline V gene sequence: CDR1 SGHAT, CDR2 FQNNGV. The CDR3 contains 13 residues. CDR3 sequence reads: CASSRGFRETQYF. CDR3 bases: TGTGCCAGCAGCCGAGGGTTCAGGGAGACCCAGTACTTC.

The chain couples TRBV6-5 to TRBJ1-5; 7 nucleotides line up with TRBD1. CDR3 length: 15 amino acids. Germline lookup yields CDR1 MNHEY and CDR2 SVGAGI. V was clipped by 7 bases and J by 7 bases; unmatched bases: 13. CDR3 nucleotide sequence: TGTGCCAGCAATTCTAGGGGAGTAGGGGGCCAGCCCCAGCATTTT. This gives the protein CASNSRGVGGQPQHF.

This sequence joins TRBV7-6 and TRBJ2-1, with TRBD2 matching 7 bases. Germline V lookup: CDR1 SGHVS, CDR2 FNYEAQ. Losses at the gene ends were 0 bases for V and 8 bases for J; bases not matched to a gene: 4. This CDR3 comprises 14 residues. The CDR3 DNA reads as TGTGCCAGCAGCTTAGCGCGGACTAGTGATGAGCAGTTCTTC. Its translation: CASSLARTSDEQFF.

This chain connects TRBV30 to TRBJ2-3; D may be TRBD2 (6 bases). The germline CDR1 and CDR2 sequences are GTSNPN and SVGIG (reference sequence). The CDR3 runs to 14 residues. Trimming pared 0 bases from V and 4 bases from J, leaving 11 bases between. Written as DNA, the CDR3 is TGTGCCTGGAGTGTTGGGGGGAAGGCAGATACGCAGTATTTT. The encoded protein is CAWSVGGKADTQYF.

The V and J genes are TRBV28 and TRBJ2-7, with TRBD1 as a possible D gene (5 bases). Germline V lookup: CDR1 MDHEN, CDR2 SYDVKM. This CDR3 contains 14 residues. The germline V and J ends were trimmed by 2 bases and 0 bases, with 8 bases remaining between them. CDR3 sequence (DNA): TGTGCCAGCAGTTTAGCGGACACCTCCTACGAGCAGTACTTC. It encodes CASSLADTSYEQYF.

The rearrangement links TRBV28 to TRBJ1-5; D perhaps matches TRBD1 (6 bases). The CDR3 extends over 15 amino acids. The germline CDR1 and CDR2 sequences are MDHEN and SYDVKM. Trimming pared 3 bases from V and 3 bases from J, leaving 12 bases between. The CDR3 sequence: CASSLAGVNNQPQHF. CDR3 bases: TGTGCCAGCAGTTTGGCAGGGGTAAACAATCAGCCCCAGCATTTT.

CDR3 loop: CASSTQGGTEAFF. As DNA, the CDR3 is TGTGCCTCATCAACACAGGGGGGTACTGAAGCTTTCTTT. This chain joins TRBV30 and TRBJ1-1; 8 nucleotides align to TRBD1. Trimming removed 7 bases from V and 5 bases from J; junction bases left unmatched: 9. CDR3 length equals 13 residues. Germline CDR1 GTSNPN, CDR2 SVGIG (reference sequence).

A few counts support this clone. The chain couples TRBV14 to TRBJ2-1, with 10 bases identical to TRBD2. Germline V CDR1 and CDR2: SGHDN, FVKESK. The J segment lost 5 bases and the V segment lost 4 bases, leaving 5 bases of the junction unmatched. The CDR3 is 15 amino acids. The DNA of the CDR3 is TGTGCCAGCAGCCCAAGCGGGGGGGCCCACAATGAGCAGTTCTTC. Translating it yields CASSPSGGAHNEQFF.

This clone has only one observation. V and J are TRBV7-2 and TRBJ2-3; D is unclear. The CDR3 contains 12 residues. Germline values: CDR1 SGHTA, CDR2 FQGNSA. Trimming took off 6 bases at V and 4 bases at J, with 8 bases between the two ends. CDR3 sequence: CASRFDSDTQYF. The CDR3, as DNA: TGTGCCAGCAGATTTGACTCAGATACGCAGTATTTT.

This clone was observed a single time. V and J are TRBV28 and TRBJ2-7; TRBD2 aligns across 9 bases. Per the germline V gene, CDR1 is MDHEN and CDR2 is SYDVKM. V lost 6 bases and J lost 2; bases outside the gene matches: 8. The CDR3 is made up of 15 amino acids. Here the CDR3 reads CASSLFAGGPYEQYF. In nucleotides, the CDR3 is TGTGCCAGCAGCCTGTTTGCGGGAGGGCCCTACGAGCAGTACTTC.

This clone was observed once. The chain employs TRBV19 and TRBJ1-2; D unresolved. V gave up 2 bases and J gave up 6 bases, with 4 bases separating them. This CDR3 region has 11 residues. Germline values: CDR1 LNHDA, CDR2 SQIVND (reference sequence). CDR3 residues: CASSISDGYTF. The CDR3, as DNA: TGTGCCAGTAGTATATCAGATGGCTACACCTTC.

The V call is TRBV7-9, the J call TRBJ2-7; tentatively, D is TRBD2 (7 bases). Trimming cost V 6 bases and J 0 bases, with 15 bases left between them. CDR1 SEHNR and CDR2 FQNEAQ come from the germline V gene (reference sequence). This CDR3 comprises 15 residues. CDR3 sequence (DNA): TGTGCCAGCAGTCCTAGTAGGGGGGGCTCCTACGAGCAGTACTTC. Its protein product is CASSPSRGGSYEQYF.

The V and J genes are TRBV28 and TRBJ1-6; perhaps TRBD1 as D (6 bases). The CDR3 is 14 residues long. Trimming removed 3 bases from V and 9 bases from J, with 12 bases in between. CDR1 and CDR2 (germline): MDHEN, SYDVKM. CDR3 residues: CASSFPRGRSPLHF. CDR3 DNA sequence: TGTGCCAGCAGTTTTCCCAGGGGACGTTCACCCCTCCACTTT.

This sequence joins TRBV25-1 and TRBJ2-7; 8 bases agree with TRBD2. Looked up from germline, CDR1 is MGHDK and CDR2 is SYGVNS. The CDR3 totals 17 residues. Germline trimming cut 4 bases from V and 5 bases from J; bases unmatched to any gene: 16. The CDR3 region has the DNA TGTGCCAGCAGTGCCTACCCCGGGGGGGGAGTGTCTGACGAGCAGTACTTC. The encoded protein is CASSAYPGGGVSDEQYF.

The chain has TRBV30 and TRBJ2-1; TRBD2 matches 16 bases. Per the germline V gene, CDR1 is GTSNPN and CDR2 is SVGIG (reference sequence). The trim removed 3 bases at V and 1 base at J, leaving 9 bases unmatched. The CDR3 has 19 amino acids. The DNA of the CDR3 is TGTGCCTGGAGGGGTTGGGGACTAGCGGGAGGGATATCCTACAATGAGCAGTTCTTC. Its translation: CAWRGWGLAGGISYNEQFF.